The 6 T cell receptor beta chains below come from one sample, sequenced in a study of blood T cells in healthy people across ages. Next came a second PCR, run for about 6 to 11 cycles, which used a sample-barcoded 5' primer along with a J-beta primer mix. TCRdb re-derived calls from the 5' RACE reads in MiXCR, one entry per CDR3 protein. This sample has hundreds of thousands of distinct CDR3 sequences, with roughly 50% found just once. Sequencing used blood. The receptors shown here come from a man aged 55 to 70 in good health.

The V and J genes are TRBV20-1 and TRBJ2-2; D is possibly TRBD2 (6 bases). V dropped 6 bases and J dropped 5 bases, with 19 bases sitting between them. Germline V gene sequence: CDR1 DFQATT, CDR2 SNEGSKA (reference sequence). The CDR3 consists of 15 residues. This chain's CDR3 is CSARNPGGKTGELFF. The CDR3 DNA reads as TGCAGTGCGCGCAACCCCGGGGGAAAAACCGGGGAGCTGTTTTTT.

V and J are TRBV10-3 and TRBJ1-1; D is uncertain. From germline, CDR1 is ENHRY and CDR2 SYGVKD. The germline V and J ends were trimmed by 2 bases and 2 bases, with 6 bases remaining between them. The CDR3 spans 13 residues. The CDR3 sequence: CAISENGNTEAFF. CDR3 nucleotides: TGTGCCATCAGTGAGAATGGCAACACTGAAGCTTTCTTT.

J is TRBJ2-1 and V is TRBV4-1, with D uncertain. V lost 0 bases to trimming and J lost 7 bases, with 7 bases between them. The CDR3 runs to 13 residues. Germline lookup yields CDR1 MGHRA and CDR2 YSYEKL. DNA for the CDR3: TGCGCCAGCAGCCAAGATCTCGGGAATGAGCAGTTCTTC. It codes for CASSQDLGNEQFF.

The chain links TRBV4-3 to TRBJ2-4, with unresolved D. V was trimmed by 0 bases and J by 0 bases, leaving 12 bases between them. The CDR3 has 17 residues. Germline V lookup: CDR1 LGHNA, CDR2 YSLEER. The CDR3, as DNA: TGCGCCAGCAGCCAAGATGGGCCCCGAACAGCCAAAAACATTCAGTACTTC. Translation gives CASSQDGPRTAKNIQYF.

A few counts support this clonotype. This chain links TRBV12-3 or TRBV12-4 with TRBJ2-4; D unclear. The length of the CDR3 is 15 residues. V shed 3 bases and J shed 0 bases, with 9 bases lying between them. The CDR3 here is CASSFSHVAKNIQYF. For the CDR3, the DNA is TGTGCCAGCAGTTTTAGCCACGTAGCCAAAAACATTCAGTACTTC.

This chain connects TRBV4-2 to TRBJ1-1; TRBD1 matches 9 bases. V lost 0 bases to trimming and J lost 0 bases; unmatched junction nucleotides: 2. CDR1 and CDR2 from the germline V gene are LGHNA and YNFKEQ. This CDR3 comprises 16 residues. CDR3 bases: TGTGCCAGCAGCCAAGATGGGACAGGGTTGAACACTGAAGCTTTCTTT. Protein sequence: CASSQDGTGLNTEAFF.